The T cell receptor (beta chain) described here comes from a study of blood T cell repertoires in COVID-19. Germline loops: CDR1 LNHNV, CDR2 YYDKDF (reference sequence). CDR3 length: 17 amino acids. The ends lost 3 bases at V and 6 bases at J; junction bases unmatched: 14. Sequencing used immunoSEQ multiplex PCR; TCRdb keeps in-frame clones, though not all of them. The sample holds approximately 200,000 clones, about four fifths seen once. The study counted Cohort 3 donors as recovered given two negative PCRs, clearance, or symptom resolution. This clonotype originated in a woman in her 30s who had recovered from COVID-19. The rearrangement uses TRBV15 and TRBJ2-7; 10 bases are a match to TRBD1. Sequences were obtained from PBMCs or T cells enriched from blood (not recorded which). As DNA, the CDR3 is TGTGCCACCAGCAGGGGAGCCCTCGGGACAGGGGTCCTCGAGCAGTACGTC. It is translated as CATSRGALGTGVLEQYV.